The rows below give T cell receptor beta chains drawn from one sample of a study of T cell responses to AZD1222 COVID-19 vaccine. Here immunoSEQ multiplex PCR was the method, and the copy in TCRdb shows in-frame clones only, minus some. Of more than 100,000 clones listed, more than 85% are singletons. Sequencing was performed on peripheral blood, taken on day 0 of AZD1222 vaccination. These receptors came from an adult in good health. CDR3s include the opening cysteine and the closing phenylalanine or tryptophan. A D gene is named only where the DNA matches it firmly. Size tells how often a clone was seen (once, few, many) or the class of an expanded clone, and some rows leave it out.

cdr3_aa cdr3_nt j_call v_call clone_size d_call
CASSQDRAQGHGYTF TGTGCCAGCAGCCAAGATAGGGCGCAGGGTCATGGCTACACCTTC TRBJ1-2 TRBV4-2 NA NA
CASSRQGQMLGGYTF TGTGCCAGCAGCCGGCAGGGACAGATGCTTGGAGGCTACACCTTC TRBJ1-2 TRBV7-2 NA TRBD1
CASSQEAGLGQFF TGTGCCAGCAGCCAAGAGGCCGGGCTTGGGCAGTTCTTC TRBJ2-1 TRBV14 NA NA
CATSDSNYGYTF TGTGCCACCAGTGACAGTAACTATGGCTACACCTTC TRBJ1-2 TRBV24-1 once NA
CASSTSDRASSPLHF TGTGCCAGCAGCACCTCGGACAGGGCCAGTTCACCCCTCCACTTT TRBJ1-6 TRBV7-9 NA TRBD1
CASSETGRNTGELFF TGTGCCAGCAGCGAAACAGGGAGGAACACCGGGGAGCTGTTTTTT TRBJ2-2 TRBV5-8 NA NA
CASRRQGAGNTIYF TGTGCCAGCAGGCGACAGGGGGCTGGAAACACCATATATTTT TRBJ1-3 TRBV5-6 NA TRBD1
CASSVGPGFDGYTF TGTGCCAGCAGCGTAGGTCCAGGGTTCGATGGCTACACCTTC TRBJ1-2 TRBV9 NA NA
CASSMTTNYGYTF TGTGCCAGTAGTATGACAACTAACTATGGCTACACCTTC TRBJ1-2 TRBV19 NA NA
CASSIGSSGELFF TGTGCCAGCAGCATTGGGAGTTCCGGGGAGCTGTTTTTT TRBJ2-2 TRBV7-3 NA NA
CASRHTGMNTEAFF TGTGCCAGCAGGCATACAGGGATGAACACTGAAGCTTTCTTT TRBJ1-1 TRBV2 NA NA
CASSWTGGTEAFF TGTGCCAGCAGTTGGACAGGGGGCACTGAAGCTTTCTTT TRBJ1-1 TRBV12-3/TRBV12-4 once TRBD1
CASSLGTQPQHF TGTGCCAGCAGCTTAGGAACTCAGCCCCAGCATTTT TRBJ1-5 TRBV7-2 NA NA
CASSVVEGFNQNTIYF TGTGCCAGCAGCGTAGTGGAAGGGTTCAATCAGAACACCATATATTTT TRBJ1-3 TRBV9 NA NA
CASSRLSGRWEQETQYF TGTGCCAGCAGCCGCCTCAGCGGGAGATGGGAACAAGAGACCCAGTACTTC TRBJ2-5 TRBV7-9 NA TRBD2
CASSITGKGTEAFF TGTGCCAGTAGTATTACGGGGAAGGGCACTGAAGCTTTCTTT TRBJ1-1 TRBV19 once NA
CATSDFKGMEFF TGTGCCACCAGTGATTTTAAGGGAATGGAGTTCTTC TRBJ2-1 TRBV24-1 NA NA
CASSSNPYGAQETQYF TGTGCCAGCAGCTCAAACCCCTACGGGGCTCAAGAGACCCAGTACTTC TRBJ2-5 TRBV9 NA NA
CASSLTSGSEDTQYF TGTGCCAGCAGCCTTACGAGCGGGAGCGAAGATACGCAGTATTTT TRBJ2-3 TRBV7-3 NA TRBD2
CASSPHRDTDGYTF TGTGCCAGCAGTCCCCACAGGGATACGGATGGCTACACCTTC TRBJ1-2 TRBV28 NA NA
CASSQVVGLATYEQYF TGTGCCAGCAGCCAAGTAGTGGGCCTAGCCACCTACGAGCAGTACTTC TRBJ2-7 TRBV4-2 NA NA
CASSLSSGFGYTF TGTGCCAGCAGCTTAAGTTCCGGGTTTGGCTACACCTTC TRBJ1-2 TRBV7-6 few NA
CSVRGQFYEQYF TGCAGCGTCAGAGGACAGTTCTACGAGCAGTACTTC TRBJ2-7 TRBV29-1 NA NA
CASSLTHTEAFF TGTGCCAGCAGCCTGACGCACACTGAAGCTTTCTTT TRBJ1-1 TRBV28 NA NA
CASSRVAWGFDYGYTF TGTGCCAGCAGCCGGGTCGCGTGGGGATTTGACTATGGCTACACCTTC TRBJ1-2 TRBV3-1/TRBV3-2 few NA
CASSVGAGGRNQPQHF TGTGCCAGCAGCGTAGGGGCAGGGGGCCGGAATCAGCCCCAGCATTTT TRBJ1-5 TRBV9 NA TRBD1
CASSSQQSQPQHF TGTGCCAGCAGTTCACAACAGAGTCAGCCCCAGCATTTT TRBJ1-5 TRBV6-5 NA NA
CASSLNHRGGLEGGYTF TGTGCCAGCAGCTTAAATCACAGAGGGGGCTTGGAGGGTGGCTACACCTTC TRBJ1-2 TRBV7-2 NA TRBD1
CSVEKQGIDYGYTF TGCAGCGTTGAAAAACAGGGTATCGACTATGGCTACACCTTC TRBJ1-2 TRBV29-1 NA NA
CASGNPGLGSYNSPLHF TGTGCTAGTGGGAATCCAGGGTTAGGCTCCTATAATTCACCCCTCCACTTT TRBJ1-6 TRBV12-5 NA NA
CASKAQRERETQYF TGTGCCAGCAAAGCCCAGCGGGAGCGGGAGACCCAGTACTTC TRBJ2-5 TRBV5-4 NA TRBD2
CASSSGGPTRIPANTGELFF TGTGCCAGCAGCTCAGGGGGCCCGACCCGAATTCCCGCGAACACCGGGGAGCTGTTTTTT TRBJ2-2 TRBV7-6 once TRBD1
CASSMEQGSFNEQFF TGTGCCAGTAGCATGGAACAGGGGTCTTTCAATGAGCAGTTCTTC TRBJ2-1 TRBV19 once TRBD1
CASRGLSNQPQHF TGCGCCAGCAGGGGGCTCAGCAATCAGCCCCAGCATTTT TRBJ1-5 TRBV10-1 NA NA
CASSWGPNSGNTIYF TGTGCCAGCAGCTGGGGGCCGAACTCTGGAAACACCATATATTTT TRBJ1-3 TRBV5-4 NA NA